This TCR beta chain stems from a study of blood T cells in healthy people across ages. Findings and limits, study-wide: Per million T cells, TCR beta diversity dropped roughly linearly as age increased.

With a J-beta primer mix and a sample-barcoded 5' primer, a second PCR ran about 7 to 11 cycles. TCRdb re-derived calls from the 5' RACE reads in MiXCR, one entry per CDR3 protein. In the table there are about a million distinct CDR3 sequences, just over 50% of which are singletons. To note about this clonotype: What it binds is not known.

The sequence was collected from a woman in her fifties or sixties in good health. The sequencing input was blood.

CDR3 in amino acids: CASTGTNTDTQYF. The CDR3 nucleotides are TGTGCCAGCACGGGGACTAACACAGATACGCAGTATTTT. The J gene is TRBJ2-3, the V gene TRBV6-5, with 7 bases that match TRBD2. Germline V gene data show CDR1 as MNHEY and CDR2 as SVGAGI. V dropped 7 bases and J dropped 2; count of bases not matched to a gene: 3. This CDR3 has 13 amino acids.